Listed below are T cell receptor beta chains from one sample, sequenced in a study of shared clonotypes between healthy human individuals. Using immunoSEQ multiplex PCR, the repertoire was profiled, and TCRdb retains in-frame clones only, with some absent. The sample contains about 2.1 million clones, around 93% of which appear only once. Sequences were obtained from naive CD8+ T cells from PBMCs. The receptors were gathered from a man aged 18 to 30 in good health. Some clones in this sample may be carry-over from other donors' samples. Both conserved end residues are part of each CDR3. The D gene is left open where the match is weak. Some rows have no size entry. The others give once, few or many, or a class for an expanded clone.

CDR3aa: CASNLSGDHPLNTGELFF
CDR3nt: TGTGCCAGCAACCTTTCGGGGGACCACCCTTTGAACACCGGGGAGCTGTTTTTT
v_gene: TRBV2
j_gene: TRBJ2-2
d_gene: NA
abundance: once

CDR3aa: CASSLGTGLYVQYF
CDR3nt: TGTGCCAGCAGCTTGGGGACAGGGCTATACGTGCAGTACTTC
v_gene: TRBV7-2
j_gene: TRBJ2-7
d_gene: TRBD1
abundance: NA

CDR3aa: CASSILRDFGAYEQYF
CDR3nt: TGTGCCAGTAGTATACTCCGGGACTTCGGGGCCTACGAGCAGTACTTC
v_gene: TRBV19
j_gene: TRBJ2-7
d_gene: NA
abundance: NA

CDR3aa: CASSEGLAPGELFF
CDR3nt: TGTGCCAGCAGTGAAGGGCTAGCACCCGGGGAGCTGTTTTTT
v_gene: TRBV25-1
j_gene: TRBJ2-2
d_gene: NA
abundance: NA

CDR3aa: CASSLGVGEQYF
CDR3nt: TGTGCCAGCAGCTTGGGAGTTGGGGAGCAGTACTTC
v_gene: TRBV5-4
j_gene: TRBJ2-7
d_gene: NA
abundance: NA

CDR3aa: CASSIRLVKSHTDTQYF
CDR3nt: TGTGCCAGCAGCATTCGACTAGTAAAGAGCCACACAGATACGCAGTATTTT
v_gene: TRBV21-1
j_gene: TRBJ2-3
d_gene: NA
abundance: NA

CDR3aa: CASSPRLAGGQDTQYF
CDR3nt: TGTGCCAGCAGCCCTCGACTAGCGGGAGGGCAGGATACGCAGTATTTT
v_gene: TRBV7-3
j_gene: TRBJ2-3
d_gene: TRBD2
abundance: NA

CDR3aa: CASSQDGGSGYEQYF
CDR3nt: TGCGCCAGCAGCCAAGATGGAGGGAGCGGCTACGAGCAGTACTTC
v_gene: TRBV4-1
j_gene: TRBJ2-7
d_gene: NA
abundance: NA

CDR3aa: CASRDQRGGGKPYEQYF
CDR3nt: TGTGCCAGCAGAGATCAGCGAGGGGGAGGAAAACCCTACGAGCAGTACTTC
v_gene: TRBV13
j_gene: TRBJ2-7
d_gene: NA
abundance: NA

CDR3aa: CASSPPGGLVEQYF
CDR3nt: TGTGCCAGCAGCCCCCCTGGGGGACTAGTCGAGCAGTACTTC
v_gene: TRBV7-9
j_gene: TRBJ2-7
d_gene: TRBD2
abundance: NA

CDR3aa: CASSLRQDEAFF
CDR3nt: TGTGCCAGCAGCTTAAGACAGGACGAAGCTTTCTTT
v_gene: TRBV5-6
j_gene: TRBJ1-1
d_gene: NA
abundance: NA

CDR3aa: CASSTPWGGGTQYF
CDR3nt: TGTGCCAGCAGCACACCCTGGGGCGGTGGGACCCAGTACTTC
v_gene: TRBV11-2
j_gene: TRBJ2-5
d_gene: NA
abundance: once

CDR3aa: CASSEPRGRLDEQYF
CDR3nt: TGTGCCAGCAGTGAACCCAGGGGGCGCTTGGACGAGCAGTACTTC
v_gene: TRBV2
j_gene: TRBJ2-7
d_gene: TRBD1
abundance: NA

CDR3aa: CASSPGTGGGRETQYF
CDR3nt: TGTGCCAGCAGTCCCGGGACAGGGGGAGGAAGAGAGACCCAGTACTTC
v_gene: TRBV27
j_gene: TRBJ2-5
d_gene: TRBD1
abundance: NA

CDR3aa: CASSHPTSGRAYNEQFF
CDR3nt: TGCGCCAGCAGCCACCCGACTAGCGGGAGGGCCTACAATGAGCAGTTCTTC
v_gene: TRBV4-1
j_gene: TRBJ2-1
d_gene: TRBD2
abundance: NA

CDR3aa: CASRLPGKSAGELFF
CDR3nt: TGTGCCAGCAGGCTTCCAGGGAAAAGCGCCGGGGAGCTGTTTTTT
v_gene: TRBV7-3
j_gene: TRBJ2-2
d_gene: NA
abundance: NA

CDR3aa: CASSLWAGGYNEQFF
CDR3nt: TGTGCCAGCAGCTTATGGGCGGGAGGATACAATGAGCAGTTCTTC
v_gene: TRBV11-1
j_gene: TRBJ2-1
d_gene: TRBD2
abundance: NA

CDR3aa: CASSLGIAGGPDEQFF
CDR3nt: TGTGCCAGCAGCCTCGGAATAGCGGGAGGGCCCGATGAGCAGTTCTTC
v_gene: TRBV7-9
j_gene: TRBJ2-1
d_gene: TRBD2
abundance: NA

CDR3aa: CASSEAGRRSYNEQFF
CDR3nt: TGTGCCAGCAGTGAAGCAGGAAGGAGATCCTACAATGAGCAGTTCTTC
v_gene: TRBV2
j_gene: TRBJ2-1
d_gene: NA
abundance: NA

CDR3aa: CASSTPRDTQYF
CDR3nt: TGTGCCAGCAGCACCCCCCGGGATACGCAGTATTTT
v_gene: TRBV7-9
j_gene: TRBJ2-3
d_gene: NA
abundance: NA

CDR3aa: CASSDGQGVSYEQYF
CDR3nt: TGTGCCAGCAGCGACGGACAGGGGGTCTCCTACGAGCAGTACTTC
v_gene: TRBV9
j_gene: TRBJ2-7
d_gene: TRBD1
abundance: NA

CDR3aa: CASSEGLAGVGETQYF
CDR3nt: TGTGCCAGCAGCGAGGGACTAGCGGGAGTTGGAGAGACCCAGTACTTC
v_gene: TRBV9
j_gene: TRBJ2-5
d_gene: TRBD2
abundance: NA

CDR3aa: CASSEASGTGNEKLFF
CDR3nt: TGTGCCAGCAGTGAAGCCTCCGGGACAGGGAATGAAAAACTGTTTTTT
v_gene: TRBV6-1
j_gene: TRBJ1-4
d_gene: TRBD1
abundance: NA

CDR3aa: CASSLLRPQGGYYEQYF
CDR3nt: TGTGCCAGCAGTTTGCTGCGTCCACAGGGGGGGTACTACGAGCAGTACTTC
v_gene: TRBV28
j_gene: TRBJ2-7
d_gene: NA
abundance: NA

CDR3aa: CASSLGLAGGPGTDTQYF
CDR3nt: TGTGCCAGCAGCTTAGGCCTAGCGGGAGGGCCTGGCACAGATACGCAGTATTTT
v_gene: TRBV7-6
j_gene: TRBJ2-3
d_gene: TRBD2
abundance: NA

CDR3aa: CASSYLLAGEQYF
CDR3nt: TGTGCCAGCAGTTACTTGCTAGCGGGCGAGCAGTACTTC
v_gene: TRBV6-6
j_gene: TRBJ2-7
d_gene: TRBD2
abundance: NA

CDR3aa: CASSQGWGNTEAFF
CDR3nt: TGCGCCAGCAGCCAAGGGTGGGGGAACACTGAAGCTTTCTTT
v_gene: TRBV4-1
j_gene: TRBJ1-1
d_gene: NA
abundance: few

CDR3aa: CSVGKYSEQFF
CDR3nt: TGCAGCGTTGGCAAATATAGTGAGCAGTTCTTC
v_gene: TRBV29-1
j_gene: TRBJ2-1
d_gene: NA
abundance: NA

CDR3aa: CASSYSSGEIQGEAFF
CDR3nt: TGTGCCAGCAGTTACTCGTCCGGGGAAATTCAAGGTGAAGCTTTCTTT
v_gene: TRBV6-5
j_gene: TRBJ1-1
d_gene: NA
abundance: NA

CDR3aa: CASSHVRDRRLDTQYF
CDR3nt: TGTGCCAGCAGCCATGTACGGGACAGGAGATTAGATACGCAGTATTTT
v_gene: TRBV14
j_gene: TRBJ2-3
d_gene: TRBD1
abundance: NA

CDR3aa: CASSLRASPRDEQYF
CDR3nt: TGCGCCAGCAGCTTGCGAGCGTCACCAAGGGACGAGCAGTACTTC
v_gene: TRBV5-1
j_gene: TRBJ2-7
d_gene: NA
abundance: NA

CDR3aa: CASSLAGWSYRGDRNQPQHF
CDR3nt: TGTGCCAGCAGCTTAGCGGGATGGTCCTACCGGGGCGATCGCAATCAGCCCCAGCATTTT
v_gene: TRBV7-8
j_gene: TRBJ1-5
d_gene: NA
abundance: NA

CDR3aa: CASSLVPDGTGPYNEQFF
CDR3nt: TGTGCCAGCAGCTTGGTTCCCGACGGGACAGGGCCCTACAATGAGCAGTTCTTC
v_gene: TRBV5-4
j_gene: TRBJ2-1
d_gene: TRBD1
abundance: NA

CDR3aa: CASSLGWSGANVLTF
CDR3nt: TGCGCCAGCAGCTTGGGTTGGTCTGGGGCCAACGTCCTGACTTTC
v_gene: TRBV5-1
j_gene: TRBJ2-6
d_gene: NA
abundance: NA

CDR3aa: CAAGTITGELFF
CDR3nt: TGTGCCGCGGGGACTATCACCGGGGAGCTGTTTTTT
v_gene: TRBV19
j_gene: TRBJ2-2
d_gene: TRBD2
abundance: NA

CDR3aa: CASSLAGQNTEAFF
CDR3nt: TGTGCCAGCAGCTTAGCTGGACAGAACACTGAAGCTTTCTTT
v_gene: TRBV7-9
j_gene: TRBJ1-1
d_gene: NA
abundance: NA

CDR3aa: CAIQAGNLNTEAFF
CDR3nt: TGTGCCATCCAAGCAGGGAACTTAAACACTGAAGCTTTCTTT
v_gene: TRBV10-3
j_gene: TRBJ1-1
d_gene: NA
abundance: NA

CDR3aa: CASIPPAKNIQYF
CDR3nt: TGTGCCAGCATACCGCCAGCCAAAAACATTCAGTACTTC
v_gene: TRBV27
j_gene: TRBJ2-4
d_gene: NA
abundance: NA

CDR3aa: CASSNRDSTNEKLFF
CDR3nt: TGTGCCAGCAGTAACAGGGATTCAACTAATGAAAAACTGTTTTTT
v_gene: TRBV27
j_gene: TRBJ1-4
d_gene: NA
abundance: once